This is a list of T cell receptor beta chains from one sample in a study of shared clonotypes between healthy human individuals. Sequenced by immunoSEQ multiplex PCR; TCRdb stores in-frame clones only, minus some. This repertoire shows about 550,000 clones, roughly 95% found once; its top ten account for less than 0.13%. Sequenced material: naive CD8+ T cells sorted from blood. These receptors all stem from a woman between 25 and 40 years old in good health. The CDR3 runs from the conserved cysteine through the conserved F or W. D genes are given only for firm matches. Expanded clones get a size class; other rows say once, few or many, or leave the size out.

clone size	V gene	D gene	J gene	CDR3 protein	CDR3 DNA
-	TRBV7-9	-	TRBJ2-7	CASSLEAGVEQYF	TGTGCCAGCAGCTTAGAGGCAGGGGTCGAGCAGTACTTC
-	TRBV5-3	-	TRBJ1-6	CASSPNPAINSPLHF	TGTGCCAGCAGCCCAAACCCGGCCATCAATTCACCCCTCCACTTT
few	TRBV18	-	TRBJ2-7	CASSPPPGTYEQYF	TGTGCCAGCTCACCACCGCCAGGTACCTACGAGCAGTACTTC
-	TRBV11-2	TRBD2	TRBJ2-2	CASSPTSGRVVRTGELFF	TGTGCCAGCAGCCCGACTAGCGGGAGAGTGGTCCGCACCGGGGAGCTGTTTTTT
-	TRBV9	-	TRBJ2-2	CASSPWRTGELFF	TGTGCCAGCAGCCCCTGGAGAACCGGGGAGCTGTTTTTT
-	TRBV9	TRBD1	TRBJ2-5	CASSVPDRGETQYF	TGTGCCAGCAGCGTCCCGGACAGGGGAGAGACCCAGTACTTC
-	TRBV29-1	-	TRBJ1-1	CSASLDSGGGMNTEAFF	TGCAGCGCCTCGCTGGACAGTGGGGGAGGAATGAACACTGAAGCTTTCTTT
-	TRBV29-1	-	TRBJ2-1	CSGQGRTYNEQFF	TGCAGCGGGCAGGGGAGAACCTACAATGAGCAGTTCTTC
once	TRBV28	-	TRBJ2-2	CASSRWLGTGELFF	TGTGCCAGCAGCCGGTGGCTTGGCACCGGGGAGCTGTTTTTT
-	TRBV4-1	-	TRBJ2-1	CASSQAHNEQFF	TGCGCCAGCAGCCAAGCCCACAATGAGCAGTTCTTC
-	TRBV15	-	TRBJ2-2	CATSRQVIKNTGELFF	TGTGCCACCAGCAGACAGGTGATCAAGAACACCGGGGAGCTGTTTTTT
-	TRBV7-2	TRBD2	TRBJ2-1	CASSLAGLAINEQFF	TGTGCCAGCAGCTTAGCGGGACTAGCGATCAATGAGCAGTTCTTC
-	TRBV29-1	-	TRBJ2-7	CSVEVGSGVYEQYF	TGCAGCGTTGAGGTTGGGTCGGGCGTCTACGAGCAGTACTTC
once	TRBV10-3	TRBD2	TRBJ2-1	CAISESTATSGLGGEQFF	TGTGCCATCAGTGAGTCGACCGCGACTAGCGGTCTGGGAGGCGAGCAGTTCTTC
-	TRBV28	-	TRBJ1-1	CASRPVGLSSTEAFF	TGTGCCAGCAGACCCGTAGGGCTGTCTTCCACTGAAGCTTTCTTT
once	TRBV9	TRBD2	TRBJ2-5	CASSAPRGGLAGGPGETQYF	TGTGCCAGCAGCGCCCCAAGGGGGGGACTAGCGGGAGGGCCGGGTGAGACCCAGTACTTC
once	TRBV7-9	-	TRBJ2-3	CASSLQAGHTTDTQYF	TGTGCCAGCAGCTTACAGGCGGGTCACACCACAGATACGCAGTATTTT
once	TRBV27	TRBD2	TRBJ2-7	CASQLGVAGNREQYF	TGTGCCAGCCAATTAGGGGTAGCGGGAAACCGGGAGCAGTACTTC
-	TRBV19	-	TRBJ2-7	CASSLSADPGYEQYF	TGTGCCAGTAGTCTATCCGCGGACCCGGGCTACGAGCAGTACTTC
-	TRBV7-9	-	TRBJ2-1	CASSPGLFEQFF	TGTGCCAGCAGCCCCGGACTATTTGAGCAGTTCTTC